The rows below give T cell receptor beta chains drawn from one sample of a study of beta chain features in type 1 diabetes. The data were produced by immunoSEQ multiplex PCR, yet TCRdb's version contains in-frame clones alone and is incomplete. The table lists almost 350,000 clones, about 19% of them singletons. The sample consisted of naive CD4+ T cells from blood. The receptors here all came from a young woman in good health. Both conserved end residues are part of each CDR3. The order of the fields is CDR3 protein, clone size, V gene. Expanded clones get a size class; other rows say once, few or many, or leave the size out.

CDR3: CASSPGLAGGPGANVLTF; size: -; V: TRBV7-9
CDR3: CSVEGQGAGEAFF; size: few; V: TRBV29-1
CDR3: CASSMDRAQETQYF; size: -; V: TRBV5-1
CDR3: CASSPSGQDEQFF; size: few; V: TRBV18
CDR3: CASSQQGKGSPLHF; size: once; V: TRBV7-3
CDR3: CASRETFQETQYF; size: -; V: TRBV6-5
CDR3: CASSRDRGNEAFF; size: few; V: TRBV5-4
CDR3: CASSPPPGNTEAFF; size: -; V: TRBV5-1
CDR3: CASSLGIPQLYGYTF; size: -; V: TRBV7-6
CDR3: CASSLLSSFGGYTF; size: -; V: TRBV7-9
CDR3: CALTQGGSNTGELFF; size: few; V: TRBV30
CDR3: CASSRQSFYEQYF; size: -; V: TRBV11-2
CDR3: CATHQAGTDTQYF; size: -; V: TRBV2
CDR3: CASRTGATEAFF; size: -; V: TRBV30
CDR3: CASSDRQGWVDEQYF; size: -; V: TRBV19
CDR3: CASSAQGGSYNEQFF; size: -; V: TRBV9
CDR3: CSGGGPGKNIQYF; size: few; V: TRBV29-1
CDR3: CASSSSGGGNTIYF; size: -; V: TRBV5-1
CDR3: CASSVAGLAGGRNEQFF; size: -; V: TRBV9
CDR3: CASSPWRDETQYF; size: -; V: TRBV6-5
CDR3: CASSLRGPAAGYRDTQYF; size: few; V: TRBV5-6
CDR3: CASSFREYTEAFF; size: few; V: TRBV11-2
CDR3: CAWSLTGDQPQHF; size: -; V: TRBV30
CDR3: CASSMVAGVLTDTQYF; size: few; V: TRBV18
CDR3: CASSQGQGAQTQYF; size: few; V: TRBV4-1
CDR3: CASSLIFSWEDSNQPQHF; size: -; V: TRBV7-9